This entry features one T cell receptor beta chain sequence. The sample originates from a study of blood T cell repertoires in COVID-19. Study-wide context: Samples taken during acute and convalescent COVID-19 were collected in the United States, Italy and Spain. T cells, B-cell-depleted T cells, or PBMCs provided the cDNA or gDNA that served as material.

TCRdb's table, derived via immunoSEQ multiplex PCR, lists solely in-frame clones and lacks some. The sample holds 110,000 to 150,000 clones, roughly 88% seen once. Germline V gene data show CDR1 as MNHNS and CDR2 as SASEGT. This CDR3 is 15 amino acids long. Between the trimmed V and J ends, which lost 1 base and 2 bases, there was a span of 9 bases. The chain combines TRBV6-1 with TRBJ1-3; D gene uncertain. Sequencing was done on a sample of peripheral blood. The clonotype was recovered from a man aged 65 to 79 with acute or convalescent COVID-19. The chain's CDR3 is CASSEGLGAGNTIYF. CDR3 DNA: TGTGCCAGCAGTGAAGGTCTTGGAGCTGGAAACACCATATATTTT.